This TCR beta chain came from a study of cytotoxic CD8 clonotypes in ibrutinib-treated CLL. Study at large: Sequencing produced an average of around 260,000 productive templates and some 100,000 productive rearrangements per sample.

Frozen PBMC stocks contributed roughly 2 micrograms of genomic DNA to the TCR beta libraries. Overall study results and limits: Sustained-remission and progressing patients had different sampling times. Clonality went higher at ibrutinib response and then dropped back toward baseline at progression.

The CDR3 is made up of 14 amino acids. The germline V gene has CDR1 MGHRA and CDR2 YSYEKL. Deletions cut 2 bases from V and 7 bases from J, with 12 bases between. Worth noting for this clone: What it binds is not known.

Assay: immunoSEQ multiplex PCR; the TCRdb copy retains only in-frame clones and omits some. The data contain about 130,000 clones, roughly 80% of them singletons. The gene calls are TRBV4-1 and TRBJ1-3; maybe TRBD1 (5 bases). The sequenced sample was PBMCs, obtained after 24 months of ibrutinib treatment. The sequence was collected from a human donor with chronic lymphocytic leukemia. CDR3 nucleotide sequence: TGCGCCAGCAGCCAATCGGACGGGGCCAACACCATATATTTT. Translating it yields CASSQSDGANTIYF.